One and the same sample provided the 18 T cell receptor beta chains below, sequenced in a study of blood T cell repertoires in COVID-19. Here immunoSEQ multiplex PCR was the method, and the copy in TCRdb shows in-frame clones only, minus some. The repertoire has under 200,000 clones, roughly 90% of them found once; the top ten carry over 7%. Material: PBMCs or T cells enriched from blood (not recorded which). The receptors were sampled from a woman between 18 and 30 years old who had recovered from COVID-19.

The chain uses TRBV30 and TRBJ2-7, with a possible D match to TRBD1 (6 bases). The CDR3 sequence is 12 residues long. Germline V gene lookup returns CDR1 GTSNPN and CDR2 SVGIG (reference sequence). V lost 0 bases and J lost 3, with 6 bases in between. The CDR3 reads CAWSVDSYEQYF. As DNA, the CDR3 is TGTGCCTGGAGTGTGGACAGCTACGAGCAGTACTTC.

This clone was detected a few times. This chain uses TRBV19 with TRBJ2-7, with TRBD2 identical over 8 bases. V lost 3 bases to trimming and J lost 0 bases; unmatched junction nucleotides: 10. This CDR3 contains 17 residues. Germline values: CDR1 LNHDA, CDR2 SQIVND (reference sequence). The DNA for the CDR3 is TGTGCCAGTAGTATCCCCGGCCGGGGGGGACACTCCTACGAGCAGTACTTC. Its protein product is CASSIPGRGGHSYEQYF.

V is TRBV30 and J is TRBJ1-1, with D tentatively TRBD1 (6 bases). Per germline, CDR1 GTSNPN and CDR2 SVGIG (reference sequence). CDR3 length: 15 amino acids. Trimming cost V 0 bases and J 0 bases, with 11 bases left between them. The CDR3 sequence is CAWSVGNRVNTEAFF. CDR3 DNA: TGTGCCTGGAGTGTCGGGAACAGGGTGAACACTGAAGCTTTCTTT.

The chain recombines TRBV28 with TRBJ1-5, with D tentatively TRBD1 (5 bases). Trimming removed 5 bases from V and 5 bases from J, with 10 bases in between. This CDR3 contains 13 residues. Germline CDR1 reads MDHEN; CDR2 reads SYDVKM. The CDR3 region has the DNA TGTGCCAGCAGTGCGACCAGGGATCAGCCCCAGCATTTT. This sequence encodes CASSATRDQPQHF.

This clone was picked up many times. Here the CDR3 DNA reads TGTGCCTCGACAGGGGGCTCGAGCGAGCAGTACTTC. Amino acids: CASTGGSSEQYF. The rearrangement uses TRBV30 and TRBJ2-7, with 10 bases matching TRBD1. V trimming: 7 bases; J trimming: 6 bases; junction bases outside the gene matches: 6. CDR3 length: 12 residues. The V gene's germline CDR1 is GTSNPN and CDR2 SVGIG (reference sequence).

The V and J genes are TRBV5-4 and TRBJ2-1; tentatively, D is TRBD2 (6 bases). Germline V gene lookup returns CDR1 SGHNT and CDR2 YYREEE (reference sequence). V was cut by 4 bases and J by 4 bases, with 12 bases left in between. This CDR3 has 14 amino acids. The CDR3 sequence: CASSPGVPYNEQFF. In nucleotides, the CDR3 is TGTGCCAGCAGCCCGGGGGTACCATACAATGAGCAGTTCTTC.

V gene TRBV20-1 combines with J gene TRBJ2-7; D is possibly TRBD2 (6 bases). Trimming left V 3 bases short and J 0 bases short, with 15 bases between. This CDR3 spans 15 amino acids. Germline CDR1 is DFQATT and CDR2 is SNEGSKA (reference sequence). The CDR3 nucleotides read TGCAGTGCTAGTAATGCGGGGTGGGGCTCCTACGAGCAGTACTTC. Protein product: CSASNAGWGSYEQYF.

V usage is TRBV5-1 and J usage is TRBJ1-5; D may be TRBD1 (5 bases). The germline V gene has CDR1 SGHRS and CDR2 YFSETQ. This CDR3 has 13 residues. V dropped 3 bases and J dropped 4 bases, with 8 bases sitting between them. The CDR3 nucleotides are TGCGCCAGCAGCTCTGACAGAAATCAGCCCCAGCATTTT. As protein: CASSSDRNQPQHF.

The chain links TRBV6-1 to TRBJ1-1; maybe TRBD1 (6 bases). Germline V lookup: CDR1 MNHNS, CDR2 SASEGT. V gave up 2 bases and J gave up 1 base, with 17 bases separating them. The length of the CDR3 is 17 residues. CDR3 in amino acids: CASSELWGRRRNTEAFF. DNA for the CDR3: TGTGCCAGCAGTGAACTGTGGGGGCGCCGCAGGAACACTGAAGCTTTCTTT.

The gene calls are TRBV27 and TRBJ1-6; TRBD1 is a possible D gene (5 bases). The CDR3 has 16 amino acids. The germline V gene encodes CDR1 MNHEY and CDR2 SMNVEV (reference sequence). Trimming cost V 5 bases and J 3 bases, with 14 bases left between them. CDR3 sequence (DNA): TGTGCCAGCAGTCCCCGGGGGGTTTACTATAATTCACCCCTCCACTTT. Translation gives CASSPRGVYYNSPLHF.

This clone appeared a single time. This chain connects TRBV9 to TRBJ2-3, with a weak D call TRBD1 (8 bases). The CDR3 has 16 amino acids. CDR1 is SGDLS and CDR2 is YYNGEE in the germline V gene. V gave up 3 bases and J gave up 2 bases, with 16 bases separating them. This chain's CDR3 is CASSALQGGITDTQYF. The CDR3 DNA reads TGTGCCAGCAGCGCGCTACAGGGGGGGATCACAGATACGCAGTATTTT. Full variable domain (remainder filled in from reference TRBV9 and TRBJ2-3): DSGVTQTPKHLITATGQRVTLRCSPRSGDLSVYWYQQSLDQGLQFLIQYYNGEERAKGNILERFSAQQFPDLHSELNLSSLELGDSALYFCASSALQGGITDTQYFGPGTRLTVL.

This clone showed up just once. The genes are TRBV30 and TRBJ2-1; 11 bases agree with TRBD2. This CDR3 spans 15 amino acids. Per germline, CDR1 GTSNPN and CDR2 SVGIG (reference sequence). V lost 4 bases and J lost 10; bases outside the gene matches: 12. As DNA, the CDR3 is TGTGCCTGGACCCCACTAGCGGGGGCCCACCAGGAGCAGTTCTTC. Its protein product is CAWTPLAGAHQEQFF.

The CDR3: CASTGEFTDTQYF. CDR3 sequence (DNA): TGTGCCTCCACAGGGGAATTCACAGATACGCAGTATTTT. This chain joins TRBV10-3 and TRBJ2-3, with 7 bases fitting TRBD1. The CDR3 runs 13 residues. The V gene end was trimmed by 11 bases and the J gene end by 2 bases; junction bases not matched to a gene: 7. Per germline, CDR1 ENHRY and CDR2 SYGVKD.

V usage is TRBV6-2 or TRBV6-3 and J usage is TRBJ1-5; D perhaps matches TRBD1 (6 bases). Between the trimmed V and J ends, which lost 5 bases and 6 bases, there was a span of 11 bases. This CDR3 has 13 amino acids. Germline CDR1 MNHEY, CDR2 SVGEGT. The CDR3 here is CASSNRVVQPQHF. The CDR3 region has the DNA TGTGCCAGCAGTAACAGGGTGGTTCAGCCCCAGCATTTT.

The CDR3 loop reads CAISELEMGAGGYTF. The CDR3 DNA reads as TGTGCCATCAGTGAGCTGGAGATGGGCGCGGGTGGCTACACCTTC. The V call is TRBV10-3, the J call TRBJ1-2; no clear D gene. V was pared by 2 bases and J by 7 bases, with 17 bases between. The length of the CDR3 is 15 residues. Germline lookup yields CDR1 ENHRY and CDR2 SYGVKD.

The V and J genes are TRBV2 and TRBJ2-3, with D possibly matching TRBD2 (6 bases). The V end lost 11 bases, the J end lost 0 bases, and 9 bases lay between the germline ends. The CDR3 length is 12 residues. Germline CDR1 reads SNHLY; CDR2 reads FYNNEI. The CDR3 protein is CAGGTSTDTQYF. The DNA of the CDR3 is TGTGCCGGAGGGACTAGCACAGATACGCAGTATTTT.

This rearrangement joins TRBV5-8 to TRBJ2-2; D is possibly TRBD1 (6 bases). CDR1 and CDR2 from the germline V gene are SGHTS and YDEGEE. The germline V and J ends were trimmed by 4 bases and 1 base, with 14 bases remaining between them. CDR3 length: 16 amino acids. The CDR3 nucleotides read TGTGCCAGCAGCCCTCGCCAGGGGAAGAACACCGGGGAGCTGTTTTTT. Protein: CASSPRQGKNTGELFF.

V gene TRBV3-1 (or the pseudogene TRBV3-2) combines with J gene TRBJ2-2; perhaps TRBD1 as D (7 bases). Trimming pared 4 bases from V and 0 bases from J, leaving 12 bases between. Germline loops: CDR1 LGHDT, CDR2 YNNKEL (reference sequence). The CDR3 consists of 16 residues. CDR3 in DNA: TGTGCCAGCAGCCGCTCCAGGGGGGCGAACACCGGGGAGCTGTTTTTT. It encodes CASSRSRGANTGELFF.